These 21 T cell receptor beta chains were sequenced from one sample in a study of T-cell reconstitution after alpha-beta-depleted transplantation in children. Library preparation (for TCRbeta) was performed with unique molecular identifiers. From the PCR reads, TCRdb called clonotypes with MiXCR, one entry per CDR3 protein. The table lists roughly 490,000 distinct CDR3 sequences, roughly 10% of them singletons. The specimen comprised PBMCs, mostly from graft donor cells, sampled 180 days after TCRalphabeta/CD19-depleted stem cell transplant. The receptors shown here come from a female patient aged 2-15 years who had a stem cell transplant for aplastic anemia, so the T cells may come from the graft donor.

This clonotype was seen a few times. The chain combines TRBV11-2 with TRBJ2-3; 10 nucleotides line up with TRBD2. Germline V gives CDR1 SGHAT, CDR2 FQNNGV. The CDR3 is 18 residues long. J was trimmed by 5 bases and V by 5 bases; bases with no gene match: 16. The CDR3 reads CASSLDRGSWTSGDTQYF. As DNA, the CDR3 is TGTGCCAGCAGCCTCGACAGGGGATCATGGACTAGCGGAGATACGCAGTATTTT.

The chain combines TRBV6-1 with TRBJ2-7; 12 bases match TRBD2. CDR3 size: 15 residues. Per germline, CDR1 MNHNS and CDR2 SASEGT. J gave up 5 bases and V 6 bases, and 8 bases lay outside the gene matches. The CDR3 DNA is TGTGCCAGCAGCCCCGGACTAGCGGGAACAAACGAGCAGTACTTC. Residues: CASSPGLAGTNEQYF.

The chain couples TRBV11-2 to TRBJ2-1, with TRBD2 as a possible D gene (5 bases). The CDR3 is made up of 16 amino acids. Germline CDR1 is SGHAT and CDR2 is FQNNGV. V shed 5 bases and J shed 8 bases, with 22 bases lying between them. The CDR3 coding sequence is TGTGCCAGCAGCCCCGGGGATAGCGTGTATCAGGATGAGCAGTTCTTC. This gives the protein CASSPGDSVYQDEQFF.

This clonotype was recorded a few times. V usage is TRBV7-8 and J usage is TRBJ2-2; D remains ambiguous. This CDR3 has 13 residues. The germline V gene encodes CDR1 SGHVS and CDR2 FQNEAQ. Trimming cost V 8 bases and J 3 bases, with 10 bases left between them. The CDR3 is CASPFVDTGELFF. The CDR3 DNA reads TGTGCCAGCCCCTTTGTGGACACCGGGGAGCTGTTTTTT.

Ten or more counts support this clonotype. The chain has TRBV6-5 and TRBJ2-5, with 8 bases matching TRBD2. The V segment lost 5 bases and the J segment 7 bases; nucleotides outside the gene matches: 9. From germline, CDR1 is MNHEY and CDR2 SVGAGI. The CDR3 length is 14 residues. CDR3 loop: CASSPSWRGVTQYF. The CDR3 nucleotides read TGTGCCAGCAGTCCCTCGTGGCGGGGGGTGACCCAGTACTTC.

This clonotype showed up many times. The J gene is TRBJ2-7, the V gene TRBV20-1, with no clear D. Germline CDR1 DFQATT, CDR2 SNEGSKA (reference sequence). CDR3 length: 11 amino acids. V dropped 3 bases and J dropped 5 bases, with 8 bases sitting between them. The CDR3 protein is CSASKANEQYF. For the CDR3, the DNA is TGCAGTGCTAGTAAGGCTAACGAGCAGTACTTC.

The chain carries TRBV29-1 and TRBJ1-1; no definite D call. The germline V gene encodes CDR1 SQVTM and CDR2 ANQGSEA. Trimming stripped 6 bases from V and 4 bases from J, with 9 bases between. The CDR3 has 11 amino acids. The CDR3 DNA reads TGCAGCGTGATTCGAACCACTGAAGCTTTCTTT. It specifies CSVIRTTEAFF.

The chain carries TRBV6-1 and TRBJ2-1; TRBD2 matches 8 bases. V was clipped by 6 bases and J by 7 bases; unmatched bases: 11. The CDR3 extends over 15 amino acids. From germline, CDR1 is MNHNS and CDR2 SASEGT. The CDR3, as DNA: TGTGCCAGCAGCCCCGGGGTAGCGGGAATGAATGAGCAGTTCTTC. It codes for CASSPGVAGMNEQFF.

This clonotype showed up just a few times. The chain uses TRBV4-3 and TRBJ2-1, with 9 bases aligning to TRBD2. This CDR3 is 16 amino acids long. V shed 4 bases and J 5 bases; nucleotides not matched to a gene: 9. Per the germline V gene, CDR1 is LGHNA and CDR2 is YSLEER. The CDR3 nucleotides are TGCGCCAGCAGCCCCCTTGCGGGAGGGATAAACAATGAGCAGTTCTTC. This translates into CASSPLAGGINNEQFF.

The chain combines TRBV7-9 with TRBJ1-2, with unresolved D. The germline CDR1 and CDR2 sequences are SEHNR and FQNEAQ (reference sequence). The V gene lost 6 bases and the J gene lost 6 bases, with 11 bases spanning the gap. CDR3 length: 12 residues. The CDR3 here is CASSYIGDGYTF. DNA for the CDR3: TGTGCCAGCAGTTACATTGGGGATGGCTACACCTTC.

This clonotype was counted only a few times. This chain joins TRBV12-3 or TRBV12-4 and TRBJ2-7, with D possibly matching TRBD2 (5 bases). CDR3 length: 14 residues. Trimming removed 4 bases at V and 6 bases at J, with 16 bases between. The CDR3 bases are TGTGCCAGCAGTTCCACCCGGGGTAGTGGCGAGCAGTACGTC. This sequence encodes CASSSTRGSGEQYV.

This clonotype occurred many times. The gene calls are TRBV7-2 and TRBJ2-7; no definite D call. V was shortened by 1 base and J by 3 bases, with 10 bases between the two germline ends. Germline CDR1 and CDR2: SGHTA and FQGNSA. The CDR3 extends over 14 amino acids. CDR3 residues: CASSLGTGNYEQYF. For the CDR3, the DNA is TGTGCCAGCAGCTTAGGGACCGGCAACTACGAGCAGTACTTC. Supplemented by reference TRBV7-2 and TRBJ2-7, the full variable domain reads GAGVSQSPSNKVTEKGKDVELRCDPISGHTALYWYRQSLGQGLEFLIYFQGNSAPDKSGLPSDRFSAERTGGSVSTLTIQRTQQEDSAVYLCASSLGTGNYEQYFGPGTRLTVT.

This clonotype has only a few counts. V usage is TRBV4-3 and J usage is TRBJ2-3, with D tentatively TRBD1 or TRBD2 (6 bases each). In germline, CDR1 is LGHNA, CDR2 YSLEER. Trimming shortened V by 0 bases and J by 3 bases, and 16 bases separated the two germline ends. The CDR3 is made up of 17 amino acids. Here the CDR3 reads CASSQDAVQGGTDTQYF. Written as DNA, the CDR3 is TGCGCCAGCAGCCAAGACGCTGTACAGGGAGGAACAGATACGCAGTATTTT.

The genes are TRBV7-2 and TRBJ1-5, with 8 bases lining up with TRBD1. The CDR3 length is 15 residues. Germline CDR1 is SGHTA and CDR2 is FQGNSA. After removal of 5 bases from V and 3 bases from J, the junction contained 6 bases not matched to a gene. CDR3 sequence: CASSARQGNNQPQHF. The DNA for the CDR3 is TGTGCCAGCAGCGCACGACAGGGGAACAATCAGCCCCAGCATTTT.

There are a few counts of this clonotype. The chain joins TRBV5-4 to TRBJ2-3, with no clear D. CDR3 size: 16 residues. V was shortened by 1 base and J by 0 bases, with 12 bases between the two germline ends. Germline values: CDR1 SGHNT, CDR2 YYREEE (reference sequence). The CDR3 loop is CASSLKWSASTDTQYF. CDR3 nucleotide sequence: TGTGCCAGCAGCTTGAAGTGGTCAGCTAGCACAGATACGCAGTATTTT.

This clonotype was observed a handful of times. The V call is TRBV7-2, the J call TRBJ2-3, with 11 bases fitting TRBD2. With 5 bases clipped from V and 1 base from J, the junction kept 5 bases outside the gene matches. CDR3 length: 16 amino acids. The V gene's germline CDR1 is SGHTA and CDR2 FQGNSA. DNA of the CDR3: TGTGCCAGCAGCAGCTATAGCGGGAGGGGCACAGATACGCAGTATTTT. This translates into CASSSYSGRGTDTQYF.

The V gene is TRBV29-1, the J gene TRBJ2-7; perhaps TRBD1 as D (5 bases). CDR3 length: 16 residues. The germline V gene has CDR1 SQVTM and CDR2 ANQGSEA. V was pared by 4 bases and J by 0 bases, with 19 bases between. The CDR3 protein is CSVVVGDSRYSYEQYF. For the CDR3, the DNA is TGCAGCGTTGTGGTAGGTGACAGCCGTTACTCCTACGAGCAGTACTTC.

This clonotype was recorded many times. The gene calls are TRBV24-1 and TRBJ2-3; 12 nucleotides match TRBD2. Trimming took 1 base from V and 2 from J; bases not matched to a gene: 3. This CDR3 spans 17 amino acids. Germline-derived CDR1 and CDR2 are KGHDR and SFDVKD. The CDR3 nucleotides read TGTGCCACCAGTGATTTTGGACTAGCGGGGACCACAGATACGCAGTATTTT. Its translation: CATSDFGLAGTTDTQYF.

There are a few counts of this clonotype. The genes are TRBV5-1 and TRBJ2-7; D might be TRBD1 (5 bases). Per the germline V gene, CDR1 is SGHRS and CDR2 is YFSETQ. Trimming stripped 0 bases from V and 1 base from J, with 8 bases between. The length of the CDR3 is 14 residues. This chain's CDR3 is CASSLVQGSYEQYV. For the CDR3, the DNA is TGCGCCAGCAGCTTGGTTCAGGGTTCCTACGAGCAGTACGTC.

This clonotype was counted between two and nine times. For the CDR3, the DNA is TGTGCCAGCAGATGGGGGGGGACTCGGAATGAGCAGTTCTTC. It yields the protein CASRWGGTRNEQFF. The chain recombines TRBV7-2 with TRBJ2-1; 7 bases fit TRBD2. This CDR3 comprises 14 residues. Per germline, CDR1 SGHTA and CDR2 FQGNSA. V lost 6 bases and J lost 7; bases outside the gene matches: 9.

The CDR3 bases are TGTGCCAGCAGTCCCGGGACTCTAAGAAGCACAGATACGCAGTATTTT. Protein: CASSPGTLRSTDTQYF. The rearrangement joins TRBV7-8 to TRBJ2-3, with D perhaps matching TRBD2 (6 bases). Trimming removed 6 bases from V and 0 bases from J, with 16 bases in between. CDR1 and CDR2 (germline): SGHVS, FQNEAQ. CDR3 length: 16 residues.